This T cell receptor (beta chain) was retrieved from a study of regulatory T cells in long-lasting Graves disease. The TCR beta library used iRepertoire HTBI primers with Arm-PCR amplification of CDR3. MiXCR, applied by TCRdb to the multiplex PCR reads, yields one record per CDR3 protein. The table lists 530,000 or so distinct CDR3 sequences, roughly 16% of them singletons. Time point described: newly diagnosed GD, antithyroid drugs for less than 3 months. RNA isolated from PBMCs was used to make the TCR library. This clonotype was detected ten times or more. This CDR3 has 13 residues. V was pared by 3 bases and J by 3 bases, with 2 bases of the junction left unmatched. These sequences were also reported in another study, on T cells in Graves' hyperthyroidism and ophthalmopathy.

The sequencing here drew on peripheral blood mononuclear cells (PBMCs), taken at new diagnosis, from a patient treated with antithyroid drugs. This TCR was sampled from a man younger than 35 with Graves disease. The V gene is TRBV12-3 or TRBV12-4, the J gene TRBJ2-7, with TRBD1 identical over 7 bases. In nucleotides, the CDR3 is TGTGCCAGCAGTTTTGACAGGGACTACGAGCAGTACTTC. It encodes CASSFDRDYEQYF.